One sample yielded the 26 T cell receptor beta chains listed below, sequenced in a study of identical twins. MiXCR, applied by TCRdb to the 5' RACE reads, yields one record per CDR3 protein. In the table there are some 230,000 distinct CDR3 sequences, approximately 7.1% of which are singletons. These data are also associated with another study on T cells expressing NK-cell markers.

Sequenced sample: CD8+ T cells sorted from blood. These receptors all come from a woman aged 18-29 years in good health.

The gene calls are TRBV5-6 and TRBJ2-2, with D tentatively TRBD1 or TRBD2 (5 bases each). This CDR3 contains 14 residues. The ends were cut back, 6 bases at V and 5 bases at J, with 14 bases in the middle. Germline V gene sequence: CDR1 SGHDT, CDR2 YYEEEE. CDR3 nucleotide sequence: TGTGCCAGCACCTACGGGGCAGGGACCGGGGAGCTGTTTTTT. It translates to CASTYGAGTGELFF.

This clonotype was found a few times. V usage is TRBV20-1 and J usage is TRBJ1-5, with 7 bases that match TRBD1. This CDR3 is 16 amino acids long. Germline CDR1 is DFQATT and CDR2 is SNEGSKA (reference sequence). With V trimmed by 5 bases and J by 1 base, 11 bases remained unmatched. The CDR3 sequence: CSAFSPDRESNQPQHF. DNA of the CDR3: TGCAGTGCTTTTTCCCCCGACAGGGAAAGCAATCAGCCCCAGCATTTT.

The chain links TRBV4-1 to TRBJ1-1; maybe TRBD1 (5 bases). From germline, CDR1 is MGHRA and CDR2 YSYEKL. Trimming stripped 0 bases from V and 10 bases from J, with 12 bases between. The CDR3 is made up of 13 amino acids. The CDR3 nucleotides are TGCGCCAGCAGCCAAGATATGGGCGGGGGAGCTTTCTTT. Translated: CASSQDMGGGAFF.

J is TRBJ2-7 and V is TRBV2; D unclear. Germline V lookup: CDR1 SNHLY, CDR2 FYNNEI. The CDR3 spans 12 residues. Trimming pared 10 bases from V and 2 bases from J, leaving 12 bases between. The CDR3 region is CATTNPAYEQYF. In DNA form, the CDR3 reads TGTGCCACAACCAACCCAGCCTACGAGCAGTACTTC.

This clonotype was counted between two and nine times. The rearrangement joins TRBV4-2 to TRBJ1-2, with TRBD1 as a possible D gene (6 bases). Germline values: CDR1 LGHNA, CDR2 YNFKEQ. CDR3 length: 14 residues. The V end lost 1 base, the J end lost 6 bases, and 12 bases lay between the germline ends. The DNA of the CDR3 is TGTGCCAGCAGCCAAGGGGGACAAGGGAATGGCTACACCTTC. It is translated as CASSQGGQGNGYTF.

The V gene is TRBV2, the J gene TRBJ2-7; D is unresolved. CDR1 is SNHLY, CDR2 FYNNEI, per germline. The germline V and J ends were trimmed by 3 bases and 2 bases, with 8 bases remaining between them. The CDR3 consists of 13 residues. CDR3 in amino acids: CASSDGQPYEQYF. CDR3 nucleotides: TGTGCCAGCAGTGACGGGCAGCCCTACGAGCAGTACTTC.

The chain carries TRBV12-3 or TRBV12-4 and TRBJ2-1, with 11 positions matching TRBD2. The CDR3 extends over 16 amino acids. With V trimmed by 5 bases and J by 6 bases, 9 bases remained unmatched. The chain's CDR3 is CASSPGLAGGLNEQFF. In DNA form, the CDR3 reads TGTGCCAGCAGTCCCGGGCTAGCGGGGGGACTCAATGAGCAGTTCTTC.

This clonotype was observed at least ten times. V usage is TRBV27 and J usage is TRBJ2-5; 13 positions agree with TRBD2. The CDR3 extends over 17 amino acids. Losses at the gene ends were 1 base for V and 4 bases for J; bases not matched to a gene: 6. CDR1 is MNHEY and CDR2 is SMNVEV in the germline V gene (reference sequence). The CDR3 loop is CASSLYTSGGGRETQYF. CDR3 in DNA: TGTGCCAGCAGTTTATATACTAGCGGGGGGGGTAGAGAGACCCAGTACTTC.

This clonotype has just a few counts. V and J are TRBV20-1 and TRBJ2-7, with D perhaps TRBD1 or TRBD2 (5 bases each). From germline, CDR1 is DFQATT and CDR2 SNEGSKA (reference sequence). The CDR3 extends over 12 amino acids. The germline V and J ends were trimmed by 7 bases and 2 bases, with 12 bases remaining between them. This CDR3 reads CSGRGTTYEQYF. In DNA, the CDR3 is TGCAGTGGTCGAGGGACCACCTACGAGCAGTACTTC.

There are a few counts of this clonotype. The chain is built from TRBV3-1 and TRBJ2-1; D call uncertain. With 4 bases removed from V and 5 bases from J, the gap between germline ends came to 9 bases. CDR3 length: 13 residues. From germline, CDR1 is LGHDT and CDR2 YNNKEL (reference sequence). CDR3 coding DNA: TGTGCCAGCAGCCGTGACTCAAACAATGAGCAGTTCTTC. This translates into CASSRDSNNEQFF.

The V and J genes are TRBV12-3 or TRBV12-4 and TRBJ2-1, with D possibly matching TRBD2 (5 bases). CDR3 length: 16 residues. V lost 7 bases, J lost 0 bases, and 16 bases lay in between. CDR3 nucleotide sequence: TGTGCCAGCACTGTCCTTTGGGAGAACTCCTACAATGAGCAGTTCTTC. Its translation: CASTVLWENSYNEQFF.

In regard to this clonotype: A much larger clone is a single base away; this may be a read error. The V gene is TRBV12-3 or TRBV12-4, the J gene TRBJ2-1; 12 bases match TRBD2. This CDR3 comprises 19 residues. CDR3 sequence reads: CAISLRGPTSGRLNNEQFF. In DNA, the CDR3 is TGTGCCATCAGTTTGCGGGGGCCCACTAGCGGGAGGCTTAACAATGAGCAGTTCTTC.

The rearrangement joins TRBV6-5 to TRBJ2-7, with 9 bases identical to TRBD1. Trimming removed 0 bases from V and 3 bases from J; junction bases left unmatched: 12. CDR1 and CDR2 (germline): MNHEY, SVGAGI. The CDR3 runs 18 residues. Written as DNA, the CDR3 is TGTGCCAGCAGTTACTCCTTGGGCCGGGACAGGGTACTCTACGAGCAGTACTTC. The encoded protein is CASSYSLGRDRVLYEQYF.

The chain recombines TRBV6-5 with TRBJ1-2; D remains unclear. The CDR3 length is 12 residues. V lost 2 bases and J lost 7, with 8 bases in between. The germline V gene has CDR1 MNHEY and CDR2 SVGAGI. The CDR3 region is CASSYGSAGYTF. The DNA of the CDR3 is TGTGCCAGCAGTTACGGGTCTGCTGGCTACACCTTC.

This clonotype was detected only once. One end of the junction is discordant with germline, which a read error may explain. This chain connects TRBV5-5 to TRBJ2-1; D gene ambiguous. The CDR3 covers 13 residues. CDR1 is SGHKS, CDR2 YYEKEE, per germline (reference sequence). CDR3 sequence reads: CAISFTNPPEQFF. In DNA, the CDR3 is TGTGCCATCAGCTTTACTAACCCTCCGGAGCAGTTCTTC.

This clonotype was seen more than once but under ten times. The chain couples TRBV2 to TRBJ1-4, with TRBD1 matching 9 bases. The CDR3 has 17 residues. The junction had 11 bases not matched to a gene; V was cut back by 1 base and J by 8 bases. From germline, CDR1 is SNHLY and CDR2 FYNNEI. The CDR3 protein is CASSEGPAGQGWEKLFF. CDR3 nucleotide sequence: TGTGCCAGCAGTGAAGGGCCGGCGGGACAGGGTTGGGAAAAACTGTTTTTT.

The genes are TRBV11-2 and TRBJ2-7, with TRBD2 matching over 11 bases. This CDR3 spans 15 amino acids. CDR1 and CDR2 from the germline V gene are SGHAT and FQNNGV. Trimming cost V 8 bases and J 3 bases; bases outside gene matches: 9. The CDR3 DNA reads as TGTGCCAGCGACGAAACCGGGACTAGCGGCTACGAGCAGTACTTC. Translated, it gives CASDETGTSGYEQYF.

DNA for the CDR3: TGTGCCAGCAGCCCGACTAGCGGACAAAGCTCCTACGAGCAGTACTTC. Its translation is CASSPTSGQSSYEQYF. The chain uses TRBV6-1 and TRBJ2-7; 9 bases match TRBD2. The CDR3 contains 16 residues. Trimming at V came to 6 bases and at J to 0 bases, leaving 9 bases not matched to a gene. Per the germline V gene, CDR1 is MNHNS and CDR2 is SASEGT.

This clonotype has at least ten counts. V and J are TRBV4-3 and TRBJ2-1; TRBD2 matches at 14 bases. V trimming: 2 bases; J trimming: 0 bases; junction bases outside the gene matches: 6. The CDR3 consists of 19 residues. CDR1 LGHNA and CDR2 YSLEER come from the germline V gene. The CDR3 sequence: CASSQTGLAGAPSYNEQFF. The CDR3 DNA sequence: TGCGCCAGCAGCCAAACGGGACTAGCGGGAGCCCCCTCCTACAATGAGCAGTTCTTC.

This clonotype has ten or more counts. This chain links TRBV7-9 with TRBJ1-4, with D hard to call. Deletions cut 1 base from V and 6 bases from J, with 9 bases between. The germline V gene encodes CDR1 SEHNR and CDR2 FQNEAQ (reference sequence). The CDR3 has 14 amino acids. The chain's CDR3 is CASSLVGSDEKLFF. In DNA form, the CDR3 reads TGTGCCAGCAGCTTAGTCGGGAGCGATGAAAAACTGTTTTTT.

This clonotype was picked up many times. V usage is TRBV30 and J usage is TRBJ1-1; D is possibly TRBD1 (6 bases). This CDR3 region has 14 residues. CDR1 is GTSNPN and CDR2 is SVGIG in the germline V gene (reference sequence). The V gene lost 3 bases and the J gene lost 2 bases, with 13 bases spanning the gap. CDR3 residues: CAWRTGAPNTEAFF. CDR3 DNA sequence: TGTGCCTGGAGGACGGGGGCACCTAACACTGAAGCTTTCTTT.

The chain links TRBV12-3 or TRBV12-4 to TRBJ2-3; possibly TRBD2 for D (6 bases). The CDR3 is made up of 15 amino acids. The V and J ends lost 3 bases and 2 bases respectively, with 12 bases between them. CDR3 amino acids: CASSLWAGYTDTQYF. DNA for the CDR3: TGTGCCAGCAGTTTGTGGGCGGGATACACAGATACGCAGTATTTT.

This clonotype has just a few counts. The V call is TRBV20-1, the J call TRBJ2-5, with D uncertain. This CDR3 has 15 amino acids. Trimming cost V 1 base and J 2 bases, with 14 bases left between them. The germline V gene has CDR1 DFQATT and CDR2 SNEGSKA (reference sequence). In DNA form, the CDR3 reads TGCAGTGCTAGAGTAGGACCGCGGTATCAAGAGACCCAGTACTTC. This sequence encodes CSARVGPRYQETQYF.

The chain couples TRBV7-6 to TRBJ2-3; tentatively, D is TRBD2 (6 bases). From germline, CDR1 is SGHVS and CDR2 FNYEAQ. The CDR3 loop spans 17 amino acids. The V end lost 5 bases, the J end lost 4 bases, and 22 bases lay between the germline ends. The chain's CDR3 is CASSPSGGTPLSDTQYF. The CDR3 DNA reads TGTGCCAGCAGCCCTTCGGGCGGGACCCCCCTGTCAGATACGCAGTATTTT.

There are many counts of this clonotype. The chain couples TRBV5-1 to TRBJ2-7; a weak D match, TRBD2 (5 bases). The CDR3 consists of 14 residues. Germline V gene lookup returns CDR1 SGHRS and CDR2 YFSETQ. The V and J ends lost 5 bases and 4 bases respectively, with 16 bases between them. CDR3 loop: CASRFEGRFYEQYF. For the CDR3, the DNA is TGCGCCAGCAGGTTTGAGGGTAGGTTTTACGAGCAGTACTTC.

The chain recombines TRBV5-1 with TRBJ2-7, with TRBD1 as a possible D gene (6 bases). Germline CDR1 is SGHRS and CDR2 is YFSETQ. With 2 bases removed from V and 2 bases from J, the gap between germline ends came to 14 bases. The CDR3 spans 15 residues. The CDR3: CASSLLPGEPYEQYF. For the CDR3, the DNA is TGCGCCAGCAGCTTACTGCCAGGGGAACCCTACGAGCAGTACTTC.